The 16 T cell receptor beta chains below come from one sample, sequenced in a study of T cell changes during pregnancy in multiple sclerosis. Profiling relied on immunoSEQ multiplex PCR, and the TCRdb table lists in-frame clones only, not all of them. This sample has 40,000 to 45,000 clones, with around 90% found just once. The material was CD4+ T cells from peripheral blood mononuclear cells, obtained after pregnancy. Receptor source: a female donor with multiple sclerosis, enrolled in a pregnancy study.

This rearrangement joins TRBV29-1 to TRBJ1-3, with D perhaps TRBD1 (5 bases). The CDR3 loop spans 16 amino acids. Per the germline V gene, CDR1 is SQVTM and CDR2 is ANQGSEA. The CDR3 loop reads CSGMTGARETGNTIYF. CDR3 DNA: TGCAGTGGCATGACCGGGGCGCGGGAGACTGGAAACACCATATATTTT.

The chain carries TRBV5-1 and TRBJ1-5, with TRBD1 matching 11 bases. CDR1 and CDR2 (germline): SGHRS, YFSETQ. The J segment lost 2 bases and the V segment lost 4 bases, leaving 5 bases of the junction unmatched. This CDR3 spans 16 amino acids. In DNA form, the CDR3 reads TGCGCCAGCAGCGTAGGGACAGGGGGACGCAATCAGCCCCAGCATTTT. Protein sequence: CASSVGTGGRNQPQHF.

This chain joins TRBV10-3 and TRBJ2-3; D tentatively fits TRBD1 or TRBD2 (5 bases each). The germline V gene has CDR1 ENHRY and CDR2 SYGVKD. With 10 bases removed from V and 2 bases from J, the gap between germline ends came to 16 bases. This CDR3 has 14 residues. The chain's CDR3 is CASRGVSPTDTQYF. For the CDR3, the DNA is TGTGCCAGCAGAGGGGTCTCCCCCACAGATACGCAGTATTTT.

The V and J genes are TRBV7-9 and TRBJ2-7; possibly TRBD1 for D (6 bases). Germline V CDR1 and CDR2: SEHNR, FQNEAQ (reference sequence). The germline V and J ends were trimmed by 5 bases and 6 bases, with 17 bases remaining between them. This CDR3 comprises 14 residues. The chain's CDR3 is CASSPYSTGGEQYF. CDR3 DNA: TGTGCCAGCAGCCCCTATTCGACAGGCGGCGAGCAGTACTTC. The full variable domain, its missing parts supplied by reference TRBV7-9 and TRBJ2-7, is DTGVSQNPRHKITKRGQNVTFRCDPISEHNRLYWYRQTLGQGPEFLTYFQNEAQLEKSRLLSDRFSAERPKGSFSTLEIQRTEQGDSAMYLCASSPYSTGGEQYFGPGTRLTVT.

The chain employs TRBV28 and TRBJ1-1, with TRBD1 as a possible D gene (6 bases). V gave up 6 bases and J gave up 4 bases, with 15 bases separating them. Germline V gene data show CDR1 as MDHEN and CDR2 as SYDVKM. The CDR3 consists of 14 residues. The CDR3 DNA is TGTGCCAGCAGCAACCGTCAGGGGAGCACTGAAGCTTTCTTT. It specifies CASSNRQGSTEAFF.

The chain combines TRBV5-8 with TRBJ1-5; the D gene is possibly TRBD1 (6 bases). The CDR3 runs 15 residues. Deletions cut 0 bases from V and 4 bases from J, with 11 bases between. Germline V gene sequence: CDR1 SGHTS, CDR2 YDEGEE. In DNA form, the CDR3 reads TGTGCCAGCAGCTTGGGGACAGAGCGTAATCAGCCCCAGCATTTT. It encodes CASSLGTERNQPQHF.

The rearrangement joins TRBV18 to TRBJ2-7, with TRBD2 identical over 9 bases. The CDR3 contains 15 residues. The germline V gene has CDR1 KGHSH and CDR2 LQKENI. The junction had 11 bases not matched to a gene; V was cut back by 5 bases and J by 6 bases. The CDR3 sequence: CASSWSGGTLPEQYF. CDR3 sequence (DNA): TGTGCCAGCTCATGGAGCGGGGGGACCTTGCCCGAGCAGTACTTC.

The rearrangement links TRBV7-3 to TRBJ2-2; 8 nucleotides line up with TRBD2. Trimming at V came to 3 bases and at J to 5 bases, leaving 2 bases not matched to a gene. CDR3 size: 14 residues. The germline V gene encodes CDR1 SGHTA and CDR2 FQGTGA. CDR3 coding DNA: TGTGCCAGCAGCTTCGGGGGGGAGACCGGGGAGCTGTTTTTT. This gives the protein CASSFGGETGELFF.

This clone was recorded a few times. The chain has TRBV30 and TRBJ2-1; TRBD2 aligns across 10 bases. Per the germline V gene, CDR1 is GTSNPN and CDR2 is SVGIG (reference sequence). The V segment lost 1 base and the J segment 6 bases; nucleotides outside the gene matches: 6. This CDR3 comprises 15 residues. Written as DNA, the CDR3 is TGTGCCTGGAGTGATGGACTAGCGGAAGGCAATGAGCAGTTCTTC. It translates to CAWSDGLAEGNEQFF. Full variable domain (missing parts from reference TRBV30 and TRBJ2-1): SQTIHQWPATLVQPVGSPLSLECTVEGTSNPNLYWYRQAAGRGLQLLFYSVGIGQISSEVPQNLSASRPQDRQFILSSKKLLLSDSGFYLCAWSDGLAEGNEQFFGPGTRLTVL.

The chain links TRBV28 to TRBJ2-2; D might be TRBD1 (6 bases). V was pared by 7 bases and J by 3 bases, with 18 bases between. Germline lookup yields CDR1 MDHEN and CDR2 SYDVKM. The CDR3 runs 16 residues. The DNA for the CDR3 is TGTGCCAGCATCCCCACGGACAGAGACCACACCGGGGAGCTGTTTTTT. Translation gives CASIPTDRDHTGELFF.

V is TRBV15 and J is TRBJ1-4; maybe TRBD1 (6 bases). Germline V CDR1 and CDR2: LNHNV, YYDKDF (reference sequence). Trimming took 3 bases from V and 7 from J, leaving 18 bases between them. This CDR3 comprises 16 residues. The CDR3 protein is CATSRMGDIEGEKLFF. The CDR3 region has the DNA TGTGCCACCAGCAGGATGGGGGACATTGAAGGTGAAAAACTGTTTTTT.

The chain recombines TRBV5-1 with TRBJ1-1; 8 nucleotides agree with TRBD1. The germline V gene encodes CDR1 SGHRS and CDR2 YFSETQ. CDR3 size: 16 residues. Trimming removed 0 bases from V and 1 base from J; junction bases left unmatched: 5. In nucleotides, the CDR3 is TGCGCCAGCAGCTTGGCGGGGACAGGACCGAACACTGAAGCTTTCTTT. It is translated as CASSLAGTGPNTEAFF.

This chain joins TRBV2 and TRBJ2-1, with 8 bases matching TRBD2. The V gene end was trimmed by 6 bases and the J gene end by 9 bases; junction bases not matched to a gene: 13. Germline V gives CDR1 SNHLY, CDR2 FYNNEI. The CDR3 loop spans 15 amino acids. In DNA form, the CDR3 reads TGTGCCAGCAGCTACACAGCGGGAGCTAGGGGTGAGCAGTTCTTC. It encodes CASSYTAGARGEQFF.

This clone was observed a few times. The chain links TRBV7-2 to TRBJ1-5; TRBD1 matches 7 bases. The CDR3 contains 14 residues. Germline lookup yields CDR1 SGHTA and CDR2 FQGNSA. Unmatched junction bases numbered 7, after V lost 4 bases and J lost 7 bases. This CDR3 is CASSSGGIMQPQHF. The CDR3 DNA follows: TGTGCCAGCAGCTCAGGGGGTATAATGCAGCCCCAGCATTTT.

The chain carries TRBV15 and TRBJ2-7; D unresolved. Per germline, CDR1 LNHNV and CDR2 YYDKDF (reference sequence). Deletions cut 4 bases from V and 2 bases from J, with 12 bases between. There are 14 residues in the CDR3. CDR3 residues: CATSIFGQTYEQYF. The CDR3 DNA reads as TGTGCCACCAGCATTTTTGGGCAGACCTACGAGCAGTACTTC.

The chain is built from TRBV6-1 and TRBJ2-5, with a possible D match to TRBD1 (5 bases). V lost 4 bases and J lost 3, with 15 bases in between. The CDR3 extends over 15 amino acids. Germline assignment: CDR1 MNHNS and CDR2 SASEGT. CDR3 coding DNA: TGTGCCAGCAGTGGGGGTCCAGGGTCGGAAGAGACCCAGTACTTC. This gives the protein CASSGGPGSEETQYF.